This entry describes one TCR beta chain. This clone turned up a few times. It lacks a known antigen. No qualities accompany the bases; no much larger clone lies one base away. V was cut back by 4 bases and J by 8 bases, leaving a gap of 12 bases between them. Reading the germline V gene gives CDR1 SQVTM and CDR2 ANQGSEA. The CDR3 runs 12 amino acids, cysteine and phenylalanine included. Only the CDR3 DNA is retained, 36 bases long and in frame from the first base. The sample originates from a study of cytomegalovirus exposure and HLA in healthy donors (dated by TCRdb to between 2016 and 2019). About the study as a whole: An earlier analysis of 587 of the donors reported approximately 260 Gb of sequence data and around 110 million unique TCR beta sequences obtained from about 180 million T cells. Donor age, sex, ethnicity and CMV serostatus were compiled alongside the repertoire data. Among 300 to 500 genotyped donors of the cohort, an average of about 220,000 unique TCR beta nucleotide sequences was sequenced per donor, of which about 18% were non-productive. The study aimed to test whether signatures of past pathogen exposure could be identified by cataloging public T cell receptors. Typing coverage varied by locus: roughly 620-630 donors for A, B, C, DRB1 and DQB1; roughly 510 for DQA1; nearly 610 for DPA1; approximately 450 for DPB1. Several DR-DQ haplotypes were handled as single units for association and clustering, since linkage in the cohort was strong. Class I and class II HLA loci were covered by the typing at four-digit resolution. Along with the roughly 610-subject first cohort, a separate validation cohort of over a hundred different subjects was used. A later genetic analysis took genome-wide SNP genotypes for about 55% of the roughly 670 donors and used that subset as a discovery cohort. An earlier analysis of 500 to 650 of the donors applied high-throughput TCR beta sequencing to assess whether each TCR beta V gene segment acted as functional or pseudogenic. To study patterns of TCR occurrence, a later analysis re-analyzed previously published TCR beta repertoires from 666 donors and added high-resolution HLA genotyping. The study combined high-throughput TCR immunosequencing, statistical association of individual TCRs with disease status, and machine learning to predict cytomegalovirus infection status. Rather than drawing on any new phenotypic data, the later analysis identified candidate immune exposures from TCR beta sequences and the way those sequences occurred across donors. Every discovery cohort repertoire had been produced on one sequencing platform. Of the 300 to 400 genotyped donors, 65% to 90% fell in the genetic ancestry cluster associated with self-reported Caucasian donors. The study used immunosequencing to profile the T cell repertoires of under 700 subjects and linked those repertoires to cytomegalovirus serostatus. An early release covering approximately 600 HLA-typed donors comprised 250 to 350 gigabases of sequencing data and around 80 million unique TCR sequences.

The cohort was made up of about 670 healthy bone marrow donors. Cohort members were all nominally healthy when sampled, although unrecorded immune exposures were likely present. The donor was CMV seronegative and was included in the group of several hundred seronegative cohort members. A peripheral blood sample was provided by each donor, and peripheral blood mononuclear cells were used for TCR beta sequencing. The Qiagen DNeasy Blood Extraction Kit was used to extract genomic DNA from the blood cell samples. Receptor amplification or capture employed the immunoSEQ multiplex PCR assay. A mixture of 60 forward primers for TCR Vbeta segments and 13 reverse primers for TCR Jbeta segments was used in the multiplex PCR. A multiplex PCR assay on genomic DNA amplified the CDR3 region of rearranged TCR beta genes. Amplified TCR beta libraries were sequenced as 87-base-pair reads on the Illumina HiSeq System. Per the source publication's procedure: In a later analysis, 80 million or so unique TCR beta chains were counted across the 650 to 700 repertoires, and roughly 9.9 million of these chains were shared by at least two donors. A nearest-neighbor algorithm error-corrected the raw reads and collapsed the reads into unique sequences, merging closely related sequences to remove PCR and sequencing errors. To assign V, D and J gene segments, CDR3 sequences were aligned to IMGT reference sequences. Each retained sequence needed at least a six-nucleotide match to both a V gene segment and a J gene segment. A rearrangement counted as productive if the CDR3 had no stop codons and remained in frame with V and J, and every other rearrangement counted as non-productive. Following IMGT convention, CDR3 was defined as the stretch from the second conserved V-encoded cysteine up to the conserved J-encoded phenylalanine. In an earlier analysis of 587 of the donors, sequences lacking an unambiguous match to a single V gene segment were excluded. An earlier analysis of a few hundred of the donors called V segments functional above 56.7% productive rearrangements and segregating when the between-donor standard deviation exceeded 5%. A statistical classification framework was developed to diagnose cytomegalovirus status using the catalog of TCR beta chain sequences. In a later analysis, TCR nucleotide sequences were compared against IMGT/GENE-DB human TR gene sequences so that V and J genes could be assigned. A later analysis assigned CDR3 sequences and most-parsimonious VDJ recombination scenarios with the TCRdist pipeline. A later analysis defined each TCR beta chain by its CDR3 amino acid sequence plus V-gene family, and excluded reads lacking a unique V-gene family. A later analysis removed 500 to 600 highly shared, low-generation-probability nucleotide sequences to deal with suspected cross-contamination and a sequencing artifact. In a later analysis, a clonal expansion index was calculated for each public chain from normalized within-repertoire ranks of inferred template counts. A later analysis computed generation probabilities with a VDJ recombination model fitted to out-of-frame rearrangements, and checked the results against IGoR. Hypergeometric tests were used in a later analysis to score TCR-TCR, TCR-HLA and TCR-CMV co-occurrence, with a repertoire-size bias correction applied to the TCR pairs. A later analysis estimated false discovery rates by permuting HLA or CMV assignments 20 times. In a later analysis, co-occurring TCRs were grouped using DBSCAN, and TCRdist sequence similarity was added for clustering within HLA-allele-positive subsets. Repertoires with fewer than 30,000 or more than 120,000 public chains were left out of co-occurrence clustering, as were about five repertoires with anomalous nucleotide sharing. The source is immuneACCESS, and TCRdb retained only in-frame sequences with V and J called. Part of the clones is not carried over; for the studies checked, unresolved V genes explain less than half of this, and the remainder is unexplained. V, J and clone size are those of that table, while D and trimming were read from the DNA. The sample profile shows 120,000 to 150,000 clones; roughly 80% of them were found once. 2.5% to 3% of the sample rests with the top ten.

What the study reported, not specific to this receptor: In a later analysis, HLA-associated TCR beta chains were found to be more clonally expanded and to have lower generation probabilities than equally common non-associated chains. Immune exposure information for the cohort was limited to CMV serostatus. In a later analysis, 16,951 TCR beta sequences were associated with specific HLA alleles at a false discovery rate of 0.05. In a later analysis, TCR association rates were found to vary across HLA loci, with the most associated TCRs seen for DRB1 alleles and the fewest for HLA-C alleles. Sequencing depth was assumed to be roughly uniform across donors in the presence/absence analyses, though that assumption may not hold. Most TCR sequences were seen in very few donors, while some public TCRs were found in many individuals. Some IMGT-functional V segments, including TRBV6-2 and TRBV6-3, could not be told apart with the 87-base-pair reads, so those segments were excluded. The earlier analysis of about 600 of the donors excluded about 16 rarely observed V segments, including chromosome 9 orphons, because counts were too low. A later genetic analysis reported fewer N-insertions in productive TCRs among donors in an Asian-associated ancestry cluster than the roughly 720-donor mean. Cytomegalovirus status was reported to be diagnosed by the classifier with high specificity and sensitivity in both the original and validation cohorts. In vitro tests confirmed that three of the cytomegalovirus-associated TCR beta chains recognize cytomegalovirus antigens. The sequencing pipeline was judged likely to have produced a cluster of highly shared sequence variants as a technical artifact. Linkage disequilibrium might explain the correlated functional status among segregating V segments, but an unknown experimental factor could not be ruled out. In an earlier analysis of 587 of the donors, most TCR beta V segments appeared in productive rearrangements about 87% or about 30% of the time, broadly matching IMGT annotations. Strong co-occurrence of HLA alleles, especially DR and DQ, made assigning TCR associations to individual alleles difficult. V-gene and J-gene trimming of TCR beta chains was associated with a missense DCLRE1C variant in a later genetic analysis, and the association was replicated in an independent cohort. Most CMV-associated TCR beta chains appeared to be HLA-restricted in a later analysis, and the HLA associations seemed to be driven largely by CMV exposure. A further reported finding was that TCR beta sequences accurately predicted the HLA-A and HLA-B alleles for most subjects in the first cohort. The authors suggested that the approach could potentially be extended to other disease states and immunological phenotypes. According to a later analysis, parvovirus B19, influenza, CMV and Epstein-Barr virus appeared linked to several top co-occurrence clusters. In the study, approximately 150 TCR beta chains were listed as associated with cytomegalovirus. This cohort had only TCR beta chains sequenced, and the lack of alpha or paired-chain data limited which features could be detected. Because HLA typing was missing for some donors at each locus, association tests included only the typed subset.

This sequence was found in a woman in her thirties in good health and CMV-seronegative. The chain employs TRBV29-1 and TRBJ2-1, with a tentative D gene TRBD1 over 7 matching bases. The sequenced sample consisted of PBMCs. The sequenced DNA is TGCAGCGTTGTCAGGGGGGAGGATGAGCAGTTCTTC. This yields the protein CSVVRGEDEQFF.